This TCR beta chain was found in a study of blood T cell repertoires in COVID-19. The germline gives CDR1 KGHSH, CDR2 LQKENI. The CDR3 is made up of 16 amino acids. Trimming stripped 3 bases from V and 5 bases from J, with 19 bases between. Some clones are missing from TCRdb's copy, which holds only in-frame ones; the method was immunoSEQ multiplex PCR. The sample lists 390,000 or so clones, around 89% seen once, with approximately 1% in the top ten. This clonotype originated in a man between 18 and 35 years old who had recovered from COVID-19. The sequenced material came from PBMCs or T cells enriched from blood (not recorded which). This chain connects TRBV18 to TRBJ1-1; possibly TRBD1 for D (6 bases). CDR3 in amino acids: CASSPSRVLQGTEAFF. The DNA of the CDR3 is TGTGCCAGCTCACCTTCACGGGTTCTCCAGGGGACTGAAGCTTTCTTT.